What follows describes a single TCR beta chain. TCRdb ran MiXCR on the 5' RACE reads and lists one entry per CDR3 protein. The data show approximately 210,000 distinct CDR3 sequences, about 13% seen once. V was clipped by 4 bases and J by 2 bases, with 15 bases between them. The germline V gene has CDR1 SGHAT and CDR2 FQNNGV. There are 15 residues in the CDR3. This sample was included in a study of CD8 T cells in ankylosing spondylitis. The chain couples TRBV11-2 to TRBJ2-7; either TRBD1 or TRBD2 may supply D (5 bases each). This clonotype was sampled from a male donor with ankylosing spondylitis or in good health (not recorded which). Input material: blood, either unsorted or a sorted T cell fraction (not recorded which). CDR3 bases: TGTGCCAGCAGCTCTCTCCGGGACCCCACCTACGAGCAGTACTTC. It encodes CASSSLRDPTYEQYF.